This T cell receptor (beta chain) is from a study of cytomegalovirus exposure and HLA in healthy donors. Study results and limitations: Association of around 17,000 TCR beta sequences with HLA alleles was found at 0.05 false discovery rate in a later analysis. TCR beta chain V- and J-gene trimming was linked, in a later analysis, to a missense variant in DCLRE1C. From TCR beta sequences, most subjects' HLA-A and HLA-B alleles were reportedly predicted accurately.

Primers: 60 Vbeta forward and 13 Jbeta reverse. Method: immunoSEQ multiplex PCR; TCRdb's copy keeps in-frame clones and lacks some. The table lists approximately 100,000 clones, 70% to 85% of them singletons. The ends were cut back, 0 bases at V and 0 bases at J, with 10 bases in the middle. The CDR3 contains 16 residues. CDR1 is SGHRS and CDR2 is YFSETQ in the germline V gene. As concerns this clone: Its specificity is unknown.

Material: PBMCs. The V gene is TRBV5-1, the J gene TRBJ2-4, with D possibly TRBD2 on 5 matching bases. The receptor was derived from a man aged 35-49 years in good health and CMV-seropositive. DNA for the CDR3: TGCGCCAGCAGCTTGGGACTACAAATAGCCAAAAACATTCAGTACTTC. Its translation: CASSLGLQIAKNIQYF.